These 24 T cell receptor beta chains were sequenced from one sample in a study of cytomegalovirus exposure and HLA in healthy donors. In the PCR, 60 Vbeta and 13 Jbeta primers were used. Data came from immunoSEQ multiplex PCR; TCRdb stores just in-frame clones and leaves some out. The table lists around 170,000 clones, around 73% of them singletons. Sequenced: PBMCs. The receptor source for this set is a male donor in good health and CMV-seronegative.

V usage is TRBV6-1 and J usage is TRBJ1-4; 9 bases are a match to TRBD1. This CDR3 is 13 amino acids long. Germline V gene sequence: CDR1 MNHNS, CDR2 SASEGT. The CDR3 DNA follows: TGTGCGACCCAACAGGGGGCCGGTGAAAAACTGTTTTTT. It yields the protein CATQQGAGEKLFF.

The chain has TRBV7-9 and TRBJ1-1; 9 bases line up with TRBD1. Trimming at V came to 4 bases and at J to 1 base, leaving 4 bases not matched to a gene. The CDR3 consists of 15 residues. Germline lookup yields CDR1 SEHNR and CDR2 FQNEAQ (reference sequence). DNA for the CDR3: TGTGCCAGCAGCTCAACGGGACAGGGGAACACTGAAGCTTTCTTT. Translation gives CASSSTGQGNTEAFF.

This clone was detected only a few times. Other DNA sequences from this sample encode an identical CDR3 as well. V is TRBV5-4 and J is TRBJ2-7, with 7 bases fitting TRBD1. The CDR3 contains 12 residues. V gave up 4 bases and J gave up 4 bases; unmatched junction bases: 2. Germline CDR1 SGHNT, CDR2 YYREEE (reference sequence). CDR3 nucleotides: TGTGCCAGCAGCCGGGACAGATACGAGCAGTACTTC. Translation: CASSRDRYEQYF.

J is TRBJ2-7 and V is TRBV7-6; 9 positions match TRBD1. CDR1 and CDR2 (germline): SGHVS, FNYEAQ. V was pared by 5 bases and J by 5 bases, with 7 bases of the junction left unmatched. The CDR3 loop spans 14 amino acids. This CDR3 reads CASSAGTGSDEQYF. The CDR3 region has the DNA TGTGCCAGCAGCGCAGGGACAGGGAGCGACGAGCAGTACTTC.

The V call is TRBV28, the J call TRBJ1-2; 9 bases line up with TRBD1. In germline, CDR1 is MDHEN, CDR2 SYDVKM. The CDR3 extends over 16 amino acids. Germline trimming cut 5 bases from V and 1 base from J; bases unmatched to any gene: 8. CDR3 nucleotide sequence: TGTGCCAGCAGTCACCTTCGACAGGGGGTTAACTATGGCTACACCTTC. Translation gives CASSHLRQGVNYGYTF.

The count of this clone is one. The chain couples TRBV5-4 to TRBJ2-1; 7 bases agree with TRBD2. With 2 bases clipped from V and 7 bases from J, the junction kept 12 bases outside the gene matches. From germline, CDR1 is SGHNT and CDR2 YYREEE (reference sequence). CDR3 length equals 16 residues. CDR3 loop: CASSFGVGGARNEQFF. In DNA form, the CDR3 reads TGTGCCAGCAGCTTTGGAGTGGGAGGGGCGCGGAATGAGCAGTTCTTC.

The CDR3 region is CASSPSGLPGYTF. The CDR3 region has the DNA TGTGCCAGTAGTCCTTCCGGTCTACCAGGCTACACCTTC. The V and J genes are TRBV19 and TRBJ1-2; D is unclear. The CDR3 loop spans 13 amino acids. V was trimmed by 5 bases and J by 8 bases, leaving 15 bases between them. Germline CDR1 LNHDA, CDR2 SQIVND (reference sequence).

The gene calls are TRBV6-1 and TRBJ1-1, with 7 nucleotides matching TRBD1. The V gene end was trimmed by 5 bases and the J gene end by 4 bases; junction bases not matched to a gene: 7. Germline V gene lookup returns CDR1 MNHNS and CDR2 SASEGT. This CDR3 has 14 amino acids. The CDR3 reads CASSKTGLGTEAFF. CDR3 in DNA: TGTGCCAGCAGTAAGACAGGGTTGGGCACTGAAGCTTTCTTT.

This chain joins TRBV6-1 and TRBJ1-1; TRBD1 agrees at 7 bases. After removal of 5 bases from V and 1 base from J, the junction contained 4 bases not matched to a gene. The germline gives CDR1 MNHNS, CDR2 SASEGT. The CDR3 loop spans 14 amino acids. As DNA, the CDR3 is TGTGCCAGCAGTTTGACAGGGAGGAACACTGAAGCTTTCTTT. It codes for CASSLTGRNTEAFF.

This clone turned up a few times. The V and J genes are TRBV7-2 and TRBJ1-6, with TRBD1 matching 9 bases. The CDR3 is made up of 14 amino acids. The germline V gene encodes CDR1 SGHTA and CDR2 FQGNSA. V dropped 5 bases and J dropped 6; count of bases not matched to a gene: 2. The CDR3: CASSRQGGNSPLHF. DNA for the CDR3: TGTGCCAGCAGCCGACAGGGGGGTAATTCACCCCTCCACTTT.

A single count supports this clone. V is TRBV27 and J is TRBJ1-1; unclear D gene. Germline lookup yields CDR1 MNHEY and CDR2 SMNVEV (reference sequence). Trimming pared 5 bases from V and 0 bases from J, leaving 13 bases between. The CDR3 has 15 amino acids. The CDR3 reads CASSTPVRVNTEAFF. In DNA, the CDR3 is TGTGCCAGCAGTACCCCGGTGAGGGTGAACACTGAAGCTTTCTTT.

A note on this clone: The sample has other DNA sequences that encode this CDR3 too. Written as DNA, the CDR3 is TGTGCCAGCAGCTTGGGAGGGAACTATGGCTACACCTTC. It yields the protein CASSLGGNYGYTF. V usage is TRBV7-9 and J usage is TRBJ1-2; D gene unclear. Germline CDR1 reads SEHNR; CDR2 reads FQNEAQ (reference sequence). V lost 3 bases to trimming and J lost 2 bases, with 7 bases between them. The CDR3 sequence is 13 residues long.

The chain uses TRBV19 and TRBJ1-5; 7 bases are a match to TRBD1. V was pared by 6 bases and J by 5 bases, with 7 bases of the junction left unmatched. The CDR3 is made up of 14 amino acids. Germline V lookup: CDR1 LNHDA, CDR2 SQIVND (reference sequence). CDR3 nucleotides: TGTGCCAGTAGCCCGACAGGGCCTCATCAGCCCCAGCATTTT. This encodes CASSPTGPHQPQHF.

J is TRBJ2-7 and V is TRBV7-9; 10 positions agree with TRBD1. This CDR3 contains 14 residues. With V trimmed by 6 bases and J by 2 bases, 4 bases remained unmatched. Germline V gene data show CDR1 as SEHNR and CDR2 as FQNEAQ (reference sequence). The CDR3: CASSPGTGAYEQYF. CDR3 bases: TGTGCCAGCAGTCCCGGGACAGGGGCCTACGAGCAGTACTTC. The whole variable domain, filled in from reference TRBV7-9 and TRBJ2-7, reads DTGVSQNPRHKITKRGQNVTFRCDPISEHNRLYWYRQTLGQGPEFLTYFQNEAQLEKSRLLSDRFSAERPKGSFSTLEIQRTEQGDSAMYLCASSPGTGAYEQYFGPGTRLTVT.

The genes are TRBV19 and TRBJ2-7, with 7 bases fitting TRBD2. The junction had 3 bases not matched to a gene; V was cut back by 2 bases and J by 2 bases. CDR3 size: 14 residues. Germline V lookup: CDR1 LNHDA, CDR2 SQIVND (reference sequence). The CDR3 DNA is TGTGCCAGTAGTATACGGGGACTACCCTACGAGCAGTACTTC. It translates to CASSIRGLPYEQYF.

This CDR3 is CASSFSTLRTNEKLFF. The CDR3 region has the DNA TGTGCCAGCAGCTTCTCCACACTCAGGACTAATGAAAAACTGTTTTTT. The genes are TRBV7-8 and TRBJ1-4; D gene unclear. This CDR3 has 16 residues. The V gene's germline CDR1 is SGHVS and CDR2 FQNEAQ. Trimming stripped 3 bases from V and 2 bases from J, with 13 bases between.

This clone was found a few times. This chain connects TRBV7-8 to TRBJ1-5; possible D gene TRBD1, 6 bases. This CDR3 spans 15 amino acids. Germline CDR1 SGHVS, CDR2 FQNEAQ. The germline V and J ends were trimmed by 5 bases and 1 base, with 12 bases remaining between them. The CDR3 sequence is CASSAHRVSNQPQHF. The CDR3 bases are TGTGCCAGCAGCGCGCACAGGGTAAGCAATCAGCCCCAGCATTTT.

As DNA, the CDR3 is TGTGCCTGGAGAGCCCAGGGGAGCGATGGCTACACCTTC. Protein sequence: CAWRAQGSDGYTF. This rearrangement joins TRBV30 to TRBJ1-2; D is perhaps TRBD1 (6 bases). Germline values: CDR1 GTSNPN, CDR2 SVGIG (reference sequence). The CDR3 loop spans 13 amino acids. The V end lost 3 bases, the J end lost 6 bases, and 14 bases lay between the germline ends.

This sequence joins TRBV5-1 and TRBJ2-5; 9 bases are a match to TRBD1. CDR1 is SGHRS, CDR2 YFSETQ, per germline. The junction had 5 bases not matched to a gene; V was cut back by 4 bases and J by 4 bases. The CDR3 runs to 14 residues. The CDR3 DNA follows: TGCGCCAGCAGCCCTACGACAGGGGGAGAGACCCAGTACTTC. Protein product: CASSPTTGGETQYF.

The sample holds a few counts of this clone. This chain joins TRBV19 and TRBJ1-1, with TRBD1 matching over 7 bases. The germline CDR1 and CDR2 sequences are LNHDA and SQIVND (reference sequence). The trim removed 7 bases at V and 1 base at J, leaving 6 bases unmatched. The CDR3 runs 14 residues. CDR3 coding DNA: TGTGCCAGTAATAAAGGGGGCGAGAACACTGAAGCTTTCTTT. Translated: CASNKGGENTEAFF.

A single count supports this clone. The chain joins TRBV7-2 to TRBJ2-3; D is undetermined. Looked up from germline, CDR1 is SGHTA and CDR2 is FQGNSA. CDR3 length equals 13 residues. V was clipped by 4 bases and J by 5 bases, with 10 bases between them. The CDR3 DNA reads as TGTGCCAGCAGCTCTAGGAGACTAGATACGCAGTATTTT. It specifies CASSSRRLDTQYF. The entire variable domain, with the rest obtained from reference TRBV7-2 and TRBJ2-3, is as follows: GAGVSQSPSNKVTEKGKDVELRCDPISGHTALYWYRQSLGQGLEFLIYFQGNSAPDKSGLPSDRFSAERTGGSVSTLTIQRTQQEDSAVYLCASSSRRLDTQYFGPGTRLTVL.

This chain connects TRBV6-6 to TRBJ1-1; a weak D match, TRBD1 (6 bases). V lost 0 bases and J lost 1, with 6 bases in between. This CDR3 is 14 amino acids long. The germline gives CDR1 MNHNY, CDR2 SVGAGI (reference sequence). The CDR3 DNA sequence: TGTGCCAGCAGTTACTCGGGGGCGAACACTGAAGCTTTCTTT. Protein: CASSYSGANTEAFF.

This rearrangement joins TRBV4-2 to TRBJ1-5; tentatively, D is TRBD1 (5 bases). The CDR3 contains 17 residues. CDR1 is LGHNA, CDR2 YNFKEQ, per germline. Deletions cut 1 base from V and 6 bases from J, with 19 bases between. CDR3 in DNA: TGTGCCAGCAGCCAAGCCGACAGATCTTTTGGTGGTCAGCCCCAGCATTTT. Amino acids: CASSQADRSFGGQPQHF.

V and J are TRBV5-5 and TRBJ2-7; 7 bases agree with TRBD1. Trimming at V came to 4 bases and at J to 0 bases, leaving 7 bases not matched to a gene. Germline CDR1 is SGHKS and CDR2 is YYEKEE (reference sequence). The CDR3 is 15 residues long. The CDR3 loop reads CASSPGQPPSYEQYF. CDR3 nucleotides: TGTGCCAGCAGCCCGGGACAGCCACCCTCCTACGAGCAGTACTTC.